The 7 T cell receptor beta chains below come from one sample, sequenced in a study of spatial heterogeneity in lung cancer. As for time point: sample taken at primary tumor resection. Whole RNA from tumor, nontumor lung or frozen PBMC was sequenced unsorted. TCRdb reprocessed the 5' RACE reads via MiXCR and lists one record per CDR3 protein. The data hold about 240 distinct CDR3 sequences, with 45% to 50% observed a single time. Material: PBMCs, obtained at surgery. The receptors here all came from a male donor with early-stage non-small cell lung cancer.

Remarks on this clonotype: The library was designed around alpha chains, so this beta chain is a stray read whose abundance carries little weight. The CDR3 here is CASSDLAGTYNEQFF. The CDR3 DNA reads TGTGCCAGCAGTGACCTAGCGGGAACCTACAATGAGCAGTTCTTC. V and J are TRBV27 and TRBJ2-1; 9 nucleotides match TRBD2. With 5 bases clipped from V and 2 bases from J, the junction kept 4 bases outside the gene matches. CDR1 and CDR2 from the germline V gene are MNHEY and SMNVEV (reference sequence). This CDR3 contains 15 residues.

This clonotype was counted between two and nine times. The library was designed around alpha chains, so this beta chain is a stray read whose abundance carries little weight. V is TRBV19 and J is TRBJ1-1; D is undetermined. The germline V gene has CDR1 LNHDA and CDR2 SQIVND (reference sequence). The CDR3 loop spans 14 amino acids. V shed 5 bases and J shed 2 bases, with 12 bases lying between them. As DNA, the CDR3 is TGTGCCAGTAGTCTGGATCTAATAAACACTGAAGCTTTCTTT. Encoded protein: CASSLDLINTEAFF.

Note on this clonotype: Found in a library prepared for alpha chains, this beta chain is an off-target read, and its abundance has little meaning. The chain has TRBV9 and TRBJ2-3, with D perhaps TRBD2 (5 bases). In germline, CDR1 is SGDLS, CDR2 YYNGEE. CDR3 length: 14 residues. Trimming removed 1 base from V and 4 bases from J, with 10 bases in between. In nucleotides, the CDR3 is TGTGCCAGCAGCGTACTCCCGGAGGCAGATACGCAGTATTTT. Translation gives CASSVLPEADTQYF.

Remarks on this clonotype: The library was built for alpha chains, so this beta chain is an off-target read and its size means little. This chain uses TRBV11-2 with TRBJ2-7; a weak D match, TRBD1 (6 bases). The V gene's germline CDR1 is SGHAT and CDR2 FQNNGV. The V end lost 5 bases, the J end lost 2 bases, and 16 bases lay between the germline ends. The CDR3 length is 15 residues. Here the CDR3 reads CASSRIKGDTYEQYF. Written as DNA, the CDR3 is TGTGCCAGCAGCCGTATTAAGGGGGATACCTACGAGCAGTACTTC.

Regarding this clonotype: This beta chain is a stray sequence in a library constructed for alpha chains; its clone size is not meaningful. The V call is TRBV11-2, the J call TRBJ2-1, with TRBD2 identical over 9 bases. J lost 3 bases, V lost 5 bases, and 8 bases had no gene match. Germline V CDR1 and CDR2: SGHAT, FQNNGV. This CDR3 spans 16 amino acids. This CDR3 reads CASSLLAGAIYNEQFF. Here the CDR3 DNA reads TGTGCCAGCAGCCTGTTAGCGGGGGCGATCTACAATGAGCAGTTCTTC.

As to this clonotype: The library was built for alpha chains, so this beta chain is an off-target read and its size means little. CDR3 residues: CASREGGAGELFF. CDR3 DNA sequence: TGTGCCAGCAGGGAAGGCGGGGCCGGGGAGCTGTTTTTT. The rearrangement links TRBV9 to TRBJ2-2; tentatively, D is TRBD2 (6 bases). CDR1 and CDR2 (germline): SGDLS, YYNGEE. The V end lost 5 bases, the J end lost 6 bases, and 11 bases lay between the germline ends. CDR3 length: 13 amino acids.

This clonotype was picked up one time. In a library made to pick up alpha chains, this beta chain is a stray read with a size that means little. The gene calls are TRBV6-6 and TRBJ2-7; the D call may be TRBD1 or TRBD2 (5 bases each). The V gene lost 6 bases and the J gene lost 2 bases, with 14 bases spanning the gap. This CDR3 region has 14 residues. Germline CDR1 reads MNHNY; CDR2 reads SVGAGI (reference sequence). The CDR3, as DNA: TGTGCCAGCAGGGCCGGGACGGATCCCTACGAGCAGTACTTC. Protein product: CASRAGTDPYEQYF.